Reported below is one TCR beta chain. Its antigen is undetermined. V shed 5 bases, J shed 7 bases, and the junction held 10 bases outside the gene matches. Germline values: CDR1 MDHEN, CDR2 SYDVKM. The CDR3 is 14 amino acids. This record comes from a study of shared clonotypes between healthy human individuals. Study-wide results and limits: When compared with the clonotypes that were shared by all four sorted-subset donors, the non-shared clonotypes turned out to have lower generation probabilities. The study generally estimated greater richness for naive than memory subsets. The naive CD4 repertoires of a few donors were compared, and roughly 5% of clonotypes were shared. Donor clonotype sharing was expected to depend on sequencing depth.

The protocol was immunoSEQ multiplex PCR, while the TCRdb copy is restricted to in-frame clones and leaves out a portion. In the table there are 1.6 million or so clones, 98% to 99% of which are singletons. The material sequenced was naive CD4+ T cells sorted from blood. Sample subset: CD45RA+ positively selected. This receptor was taken from a man aged 25 to 45 in good health. The chain carries TRBV28 and TRBJ1-1, with 7 bases matching TRBD1. The CDR3 sequence: CASSAAGGPNEAFF. DNA for the CDR3: TGTGCCAGCAGTGCTGCAGGGGGGCCTAATGAAGCTTTCTTT. Full variable domain (missing parts from reference TRBV28 and TRBJ1-1): DVKVTQSSRYLVKRTGEKVFLECVQDMDHENMFWYRQDPGLGLRLIYFSYDVKMKEKGDIPEGYSVSREKKERFSLILESASTNQTSMYLCASSAAGGPNEAFFGQGTRLTVV.